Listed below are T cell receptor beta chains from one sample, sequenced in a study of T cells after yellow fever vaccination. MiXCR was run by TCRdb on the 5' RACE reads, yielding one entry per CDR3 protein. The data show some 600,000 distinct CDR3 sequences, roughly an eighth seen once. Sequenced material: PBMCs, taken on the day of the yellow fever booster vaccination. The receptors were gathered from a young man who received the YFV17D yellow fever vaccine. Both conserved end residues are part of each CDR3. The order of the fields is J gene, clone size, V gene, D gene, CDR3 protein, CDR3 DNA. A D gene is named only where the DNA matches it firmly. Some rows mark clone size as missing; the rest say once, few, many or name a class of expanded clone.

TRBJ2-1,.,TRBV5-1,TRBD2,CASSPLTSGNEQFF,TGCGCCAGCAGCCCCCTAACTAGCGGCAATGAGCAGTTCTTC
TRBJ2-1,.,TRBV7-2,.,CASSPQGVRYNEQFF,TGTGCCAGCAGCCCTCAGGGAGTGCGATACAATGAGCAGTTCTTC
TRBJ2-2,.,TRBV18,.,CASSPFSRTSTGELFF,TGTGCCAGCTCACCGTTCAGTCGGACTTCCACCGGGGAGCTGTTTTTT
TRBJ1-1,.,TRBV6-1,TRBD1,CASRRNPRDRVNTEAFF,TGTGCCAGCAGACGAAACCCGCGGGACAGGGTGAACACTGAAGCTTTCTTT
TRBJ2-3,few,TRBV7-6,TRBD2,CASSPHPSGRADTQYF,TGTGCCAGCAGCCCTCATCCCAGCGGGAGGGCAGATACGCAGTATTTT
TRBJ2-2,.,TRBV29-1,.,CSVGATNTGELFF,TGCAGCGTCGGAGCGACGAACACCGGGGAGCTGTTTTTT
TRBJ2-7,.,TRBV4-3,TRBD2,CASSQDGGGTYEQYF,TGCGCCAGCAGCCAAGATGGGGGGGGGACCTACGAGCAGTACTTC
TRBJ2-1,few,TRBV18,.,CASSPGRGHEQFF,TGTGCCAGCTCACCAGGCAGGGGCCATGAGCAGTTCTTC
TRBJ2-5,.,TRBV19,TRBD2,CASSLRAGAYQETQYF,TGTGCCAGTAGTCTCAGAGCGGGAGCGTACCAAGAGACCCAGTACTTC
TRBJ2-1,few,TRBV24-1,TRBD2,CATSDTLAGGNEQFF,TGTGCCACCAGTGACACACTAGCGGGAGGCAATGAGCAGTTCTTC
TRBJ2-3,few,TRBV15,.,CATSREGLRPSTDTQYF,TGTGCCACCAGCAGAGAGGGCCTCCGACCTAGCACAGATACGCAGTATTTT
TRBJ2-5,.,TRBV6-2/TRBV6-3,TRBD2,CASSLPGGLERETQYF,TGTGCCAGCAGCCTTCCCGGAGGACTAGAGAGAGAGACCCAGTACTTC
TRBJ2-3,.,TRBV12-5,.,CASGLVVGTKGATQYF,TGTGCTAGTGGTTTGGTAGTAGGAACGAAGGGAGCTACGCAGTATTTT
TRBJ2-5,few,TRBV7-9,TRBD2,CASTELAGQETQYF,TGTGCCAGCACCGAATTAGCGGGGCAAGAGACCCAGTACTTC
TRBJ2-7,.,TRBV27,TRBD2,CASSLIAGGAYEQYF,TGTGCCAGCAGTTTAATAGCGGGAGGGGCCTACGAGCAGTACTTC